The clone carrying this T cell receptor beta chain was seen just once. Authors' methods: Amplification with reference gene primers provided the estimates of nucleated cell counts. Generated by immunoSEQ multiplex PCR, the TCRdb table keeps only in-frame clones and is missing some. D and trimming were read from the DNA, whereas the V and J calls and clone size are those reported in that table. This table has roughly 230,000 clones, nearly 90% appearing once. Seattle's cohort entered during active infection and was followed longitudinally. The sample originates from a study of blood T cell repertoires in COVID-19. Study context: Specimens from acute and convalescent COVID-19 originated in the United States, Italy and Spain.

The ends were cut back, 6 bases at V and 7 bases at J, with 18 bases in the middle. This CDR3 comprises 15 residues. Germline V gives CDR1 MNHEY, CDR2 SVGAGI. This chain connects TRBV6-5 to TRBJ1-4; D is possibly TRBD1 (5 bases). The clonotype was recovered from a woman aged 60-75 years with COVID-19, enrolled during active disease. Sequencing was performed on peripheral blood. CDR3 residues: CASSGRRGESEKLFF. DNA of the CDR3: TGTGCCAGCAGCGGTCGTCGGGGGGAGAGTGAAAAACTGTTTTTT.